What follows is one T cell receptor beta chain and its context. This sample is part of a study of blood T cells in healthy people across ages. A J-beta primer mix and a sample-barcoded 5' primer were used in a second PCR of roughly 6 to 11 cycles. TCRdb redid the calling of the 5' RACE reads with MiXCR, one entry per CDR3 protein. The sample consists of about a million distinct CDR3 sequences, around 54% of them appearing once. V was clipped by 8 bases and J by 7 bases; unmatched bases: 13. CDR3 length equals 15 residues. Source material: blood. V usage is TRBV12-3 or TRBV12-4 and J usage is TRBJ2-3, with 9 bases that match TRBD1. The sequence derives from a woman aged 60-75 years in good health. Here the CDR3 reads CASGRGGTGSNTQYF. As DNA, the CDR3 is TGTGCCAGCGGCAGAGGGGGGACAGGGTCGAATACGCAGTATTTT.